Shown below are 13 T cell receptor beta chains from a single sample sequenced in a study of blood T cell repertoires in COVID-19. The protocol was immunoSEQ multiplex PCR, while the TCRdb copy is restricted to in-frame clones and leaves out a portion. Of 250,000 to 350,000 clones detected, 88% appear once; the ten largest clones hold around 1%. Sample: PBMCs or T cells enriched from blood (not recorded which). These receptors were collected from a woman younger than 45 who had recovered from COVID-19.

The chain joins TRBV27 to TRBJ1-1; tentative D call: TRBD1 (5 bases). V gave up 5 bases and J gave up 0 bases, with 10 bases separating them. This CDR3 is built from 14 residues. Germline V gene data show CDR1 as MNHEY and CDR2 as SMNVEV (reference sequence). The CDR3 is CASSETAMNTEAFF. CDR3 nucleotide sequence: TGTGCCAGCAGTGAGACAGCAATGAACACTGAAGCTTTCTTT.

The rearrangement links TRBV9 to TRBJ1-3, with D hard to call. There are 16 residues in the CDR3. With 0 bases removed from V and 1 base from J, the gap between germline ends came to 11 bases. Germline loops: CDR1 SGDLS, CDR2 YYNGEE. CDR3 DNA sequence: TGTGCCAGCAGCGTAGGGAGTGGGTTATCTGGAAACACCATATATTTT. This translates into CASSVGSGLSGNTIYF.

This clone showed up just once. The chain employs TRBV5-1 and TRBJ2-3; 7 bases agree with TRBD1. Trimming cost V 0 bases and J 2 bases; bases outside gene matches: 3. Germline V gene lookup returns CDR1 SGHRS and CDR2 YFSETQ. The CDR3 runs 15 residues. The CDR3 reads CASSLDRGDTDTQYF. The CDR3 bases are TGCGCCAGCAGCTTGGACAGGGGTGACACAGATACGCAGTATTTT. The full variable domain, in which reference TRBV5-1 and TRBJ2-3 provide the parts outside the CDR3, is KAGVTQTPRYLIKTRGQQVTLSCSPISGHRSVSWYQQTPGQGLQFLFEYFSETQRNKGNFPGRFSGRQFSNSRSEMNVSTLELGDSALYLCASSLDRGDTDTQYFGPGTRLTVL.

Only one count was recorded for this clone. The rearrangement links TRBV5-4 to TRBJ2-5, with 8 bases lining up with TRBD1. The junction had 8 bases not matched to a gene; V was cut back by 0 bases and J by 4 bases. Germline loops: CDR1 SGHNT, CDR2 YYREEE (reference sequence). The length of the CDR3 is 16 residues. The DNA for the CDR3 is TGTGCCAGCAGCTTGGCCGGACAGGGTTTGGGAGAGACCCAGTACTTC. This sequence encodes CASSLAGQGLGETQYF.

This clone was counted a single time. This sequence joins TRBV12-3 or TRBV12-4 and TRBJ2-2, with 7 bases matching TRBD2. Trimming took 6 bases from V and 6 from J; bases not matched to a gene: 4. The length of the CDR3 is 13 residues. CDR3 protein: CASRGTSAGELFF. The CDR3 DNA reads TGTGCCAGCAGGGGAACTAGCGCCGGGGAGCTGTTTTTT.

The rearrangement joins TRBV29-1 to TRBJ2-5, with D tentatively TRBD2 (6 bases). V lost 7 bases to trimming and J lost 3 bases, with 12 bases between them. The CDR3 contains 12 residues. The germline gives CDR1 SQVTM, CDR2 ANQGSEA. The CDR3 bases are TGCAGCGGCAAGTCGGGGGAAGAGACCCAGTACTTC. This codes for CSGKSGEETQYF.

The chain is built from TRBV29-1 and TRBJ1-2; D possibly corresponds to TRBD1 (6 bases). In germline, CDR1 is SQVTM, CDR2 ANQGSEA. The CDR3 has 12 residues. V gave up 2 bases and J gave up 7 bases, with 11 bases separating them. In DNA, the CDR3 is TGCAGCGTTGAACTCCGGGGGGCTGGCTACACCTTC. Translation gives CSVELRGAGYTF.

This clone was counted only a few times. The genes are TRBV28 and TRBJ1-2; D gene ambiguous. Germline V gives CDR1 MDHEN, CDR2 SYDVKM. CDR3 length: 14 amino acids. V gave up 3 bases and J gave up 0 bases, with 8 bases separating them. The CDR3 reads CASSLAGSNYGYTF. The CDR3 DNA sequence: TGTGCCAGCAGTTTGGCAGGTTCTAACTATGGCTACACCTTC.

The chain employs TRBV7-9 and TRBJ2-7, with D maybe TRBD1 (6 bases). Germline-derived CDR1 and CDR2 are SEHNR and FQNEAQ (reference sequence). Trimming left V 2 bases short and J 2 bases short, with 10 bases between. The CDR3 is 14 residues long. The CDR3 DNA sequence: TGTGCCAGCAGCTTAAAGGGACAAGCCTACGAGCAGTACTTC. It encodes CASSLKGQAYEQYF.

The chain combines TRBV7-3 with TRBJ2-1; perhaps TRBD1 as D (6 bases). CDR1 is SGHTA and CDR2 is FQGTGA in the germline V gene. Trimming took off 2 bases at V and 12 bases at J, with 14 bases between the two ends. This CDR3 is built from 13 residues. The CDR3, as DNA: TGTGCCAGCAGCTTATTACAGGGCAGGGCGCAGTTCTTC. This encodes CASSLLQGRAQFF.

J is TRBJ1-2 and V is TRBV29-1, with TRBD1 as a possible D gene (6 bases). V dropped 6 bases and J dropped 4 bases, with 24 bases sitting between them. From germline, CDR1 is SQVTM and CDR2 ANQGSEA. The CDR3 length is 16 residues. CDR3 in DNA: TGCAGCGTCGGCCCTCTTTTGGGGGCCGGTAGCTATGGCTACACCTTC. Translating it yields CSVGPLLGAGSYGYTF.

The chain links TRBV6-5 to TRBJ2-7; 10 bases align to TRBD1. The CDR3 loop spans 14 amino acids. CDR1 and CDR2 (germline): MNHEY, SVGAGI. Trimming at V came to 6 bases and at J to 2 bases, leaving 4 bases not matched to a gene. The CDR3 region is CASRMGQGTYEQYF. The CDR3 DNA reads TGTGCCAGCAGAATGGGACAGGGGACCTACGAGCAGTACTTC.

This clone has only a few counts. The chain combines TRBV27 with TRBJ2-1, with 7 bases matching TRBD2. Germline CDR1 reads MNHEY; CDR2 reads SMNVEV (reference sequence). Unmatched junction bases numbered 20, after V lost 6 bases and J lost 15 bases. The CDR3 runs to 15 residues. The CDR3 DNA reads TGTGCCAGCAGCCCGGCCTGGCGCGGGGGAGATAGTTTGTTCTTC. This gives the protein CASSPAWRGGDSLFF.